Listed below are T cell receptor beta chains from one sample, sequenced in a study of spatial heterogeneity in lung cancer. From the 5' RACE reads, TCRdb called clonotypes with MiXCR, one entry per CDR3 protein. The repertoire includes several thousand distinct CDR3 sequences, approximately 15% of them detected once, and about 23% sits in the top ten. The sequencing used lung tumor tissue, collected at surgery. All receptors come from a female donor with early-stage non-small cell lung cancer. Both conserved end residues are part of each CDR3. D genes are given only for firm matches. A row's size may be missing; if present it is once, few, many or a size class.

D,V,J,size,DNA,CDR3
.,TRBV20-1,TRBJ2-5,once,TGCAGTGCAGAGAACGCCGCGGGTAAAGAGACCCAGTACTTC,CSAENAAGKETQYF
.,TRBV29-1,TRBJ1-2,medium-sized,TGCAGCGTTGTCTGGGGGGGCAACTATGGCTACACCTTC,CSVVWGGNYGYTF
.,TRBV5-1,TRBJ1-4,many,TGCGCCAGCTCGAGTTTGCAAGGGGAAAAACTGTTTTTT,CASSSLQGEKLFF
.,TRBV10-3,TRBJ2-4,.,TGTGCCATCAGTGAGTCGGTAGCCTTCTTGGCCAAAAACATTCAGTACTTC,CAISESVAFLAKNIQYF
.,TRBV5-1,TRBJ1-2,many,TGCGCCAGCAGCTTGGAGGCAGGGACTGATGGCTACACCTTC,CASSLEAGTDGYTF
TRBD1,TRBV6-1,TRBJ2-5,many,TGTGCCAGCAGGACAGGGGGGGAGGGAGAGACCCAGTACTTC,CASRTGGEGETQYF
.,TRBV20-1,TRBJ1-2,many,TGCAGTGCTAGTCGGGGAATCAGGGTAGGGAACTATGGCTACACCTTC,CSASRGIRVGNYGYTF
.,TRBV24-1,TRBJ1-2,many,TGTGCCACCAGTGATTCCCTACCACCCTATGGCTACACCTTC,CATSDSLPPYGYTF
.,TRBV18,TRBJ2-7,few,TGTGCCAGCTCACCAAGGGGGGGCGCGTTCTACGAGCAGTACTTC,CASSPRGGAFYEQYF
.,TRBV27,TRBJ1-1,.,TGTGCCAGCAGTTTCGCAGGTGACACTGAAGCTTTCTTT,CASSFAGDTEAFF
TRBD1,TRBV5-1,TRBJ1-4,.,TGCGCCAGCAGCTTGGGGACAGGGTACGAAAAACTGTTTTTT,CASSLGTGYEKLFF
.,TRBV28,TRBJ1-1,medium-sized,TGTGCCAGCAGTTTATGGCCAAACACTGAAGCTTTCTTT,CASSLWPNTEAFF
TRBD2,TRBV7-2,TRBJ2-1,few,TGTGCCAGCAGCTTAAGCGGGGAGTACAATGAGCAGTTCTTC,CASSLSGEYNEQFF
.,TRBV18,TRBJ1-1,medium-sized,TGTGCCAGCCAAATCGGGGGCACTGAAGCTTTCTTT,CASQIGGTEAFF
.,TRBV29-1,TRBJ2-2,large,TGCAGCGCCGCCCGAGCGTCGAACACCGGGGAGCTGTTTTTT,CSAARASNTGELFF
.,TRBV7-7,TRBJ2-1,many,TGTGCCAGCAGCTCGGGGACCTTAGGGAATGAGCAGTTCTTC,CASSSGTLGNEQFF
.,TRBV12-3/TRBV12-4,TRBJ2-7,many,TGTGCCAGCAGCCCACTTGGCCAGTCCTACGAGCAGTACTTC,CASSPLGQSYEQYF
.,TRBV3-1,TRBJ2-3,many,TGTGCCAGCAGCCAACCCCCTCCCGATACGCAGTATTTT,CASSQPPPDTQYF
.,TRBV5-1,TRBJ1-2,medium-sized,TGCGCCAGCAGCCGGGGGATCTATGGCTACACCTTC,CASSRGIYGYTF